This is a list of T cell receptor beta chains from one sample in a study of shared clonotypes between healthy human individuals. Sequencing used immunoSEQ multiplex PCR; TCRdb keeps in-frame clones, though not all of them. This repertoire shows roughly 770,000 clones, about 97% found once; its top ten account for about 0.21%. The sample taken for sequencing was naive CD8+ T cells sorted from blood. The source of these receptors is a man aged 30 to 39 in good health. Each CDR3 is given with its conserved first and last residue. D genes are given only for firm matches. Some rows have no size entry. The others give once, few or many, or a class for an expanded clone.

j_gene,abundance,d_gene,v_gene,CDR3aa,CDR3nt
TRBJ2-3,-,-,TRBV9,CASGGTRGTDTQYF,TGTGCCAGCGGCGGGACTCGAGGCACAGATACGCAGTATTTT
TRBJ2-1,-,-,TRBV5-1,CASSSRDNEQFF,TGCGCCAGCAGCAGCAGAGACAATGAGCAGTTCTTC
TRBJ2-3,-,TRBD2,TRBV6-1,CASSESGRMSTDTQYF,TGTGCCAGCAGTGAAAGCGGGAGGATGTCCACAGATACGCAGTATTTT
TRBJ2-3,-,-,TRBV27,CASSLINGDTQYF,TGTGCCAGCAGTCTCATCAACGGGGATACGCAGTATTTT
TRBJ2-1,-,TRBD1,TRBV4-1,CASSQIMTGEIYNEQFF,TGCGCCAGCAGCCAGATAATGACAGGGGAGATCTACAATGAGCAGTTCTTC
TRBJ2-1,-,TRBD2,TRBV5-6,CASSLASGRARNEQFF,TGTGCCAGCAGCTTGGCCTCCGGGAGGGCCAGGAATGAGCAGTTCTTC
TRBJ2-5,-,TRBD1,TRBV7-7,CASSLAHRGETQYF,TGTGCTAGCAGCTTAGCGCACAGGGGGGAGACCCAGTACTTC
TRBJ2-5,-,TRBD1,TRBV9,CASSVGHRGVETQYF,TGTGCCAGCAGCGTAGGGCACAGGGGAGTGGAGACCCAGTACTTC
TRBJ2-1,-,-,TRBV9,CASSPHGGEQFF,TGTGCCAGCAGCCCTCACGGGGGTGAGCAGTTCTTC
TRBJ2-7,-,TRBD2,TRBV14,CASSQIAGGSEQYF,TGTGCCAGCAGCCAAATAGCGGGAGGTTCCGAGCAGTACTTC
TRBJ2-1,-,TRBD1,TRBV5-6,CASSPGQGAFEQFF,TGTGCCAGCAGCCCGGGACAGGGGGCGTTTGAGCAGTTCTTC
TRBJ2-3,-,TRBD1,TRBV7-2,CASSLTPTGRDTQYF,TGTGCCAGCAGCTTAACCCCGACAGGGCGGGATACGCAGTATTTT
TRBJ2-7,-,TRBD1,TRBV19,CASNRRRTGKTYEQYF,TGTGCCAGTAACAGGAGGCGGACAGGGAAAACCTACGAGCAGTACTTC
TRBJ2-1,-,TRBD2,TRBV9,CASAPRGEVLQNEQFF,TGTGCCAGCGCACCTCGGGGGGAAGTGCTTCAGAATGAGCAGTTCTTC
TRBJ2-1,-,-,TRBV29-1,CSVATGGYNEQFF,TGCAGCGTTGCTACAGGAGGCTACAATGAGCAGTTCTTC
TRBJ2-3,-,TRBD1,TRBV9,CASSAGTGNTDTQYF,TGTGCCAGCAGCGCCGGGACAGGGAACACAGATACGCAGTATTTT
TRBJ2-7,-,TRBD2,TRBV2,CASFLRRASGSYEQYF,TGTGCCAGCTTCCTCCGGCGGGCTAGCGGGAGCTACGAGCAGTACTTC
TRBJ1-5,-,TRBD1,TRBV9,CASTESGGPDQPQHF,TGTGCCAGCACCGAATCAGGGGGGCCGGATCAGCCCCAGCATTTT
TRBJ2-1,-,-,TRBV18,CASSPDSYNEQFF,TGTGCCAGCTCACCTGACTCCTACAATGAGCAGTTCTTC
TRBJ2-1,-,-,TRBV28,CASSFVNEQFF,TGTGCCAGCAGTTTTGTTAATGAGCAGTTCTTC
TRBJ2-1,-,TRBD2,TRBV9,CASSVEGLAAYNEQFF,TGTGCCAGCAGCGTAGAGGGTCTAGCGGCTTACAATGAGCAGTTCTTC
TRBJ2-1,-,TRBD2,TRBV7-2,CASSLDWGGSTHNEQFF,TGTGCCAGCAGCCTAGATTGGGGGGGGAGTACACACAATGAGCAGTTCTTC
TRBJ2-7,once,TRBD2,TRBV9,CASSPYTSGVQHEQYF,TGTGCCAGCAGCCCTTACACTAGCGGGGTCCAGCACGAGCAGTACTTC
TRBJ1-2,once,-,TRBV10-3,CAISEERYGYTF,TGTGCCATCAGTGAAGAGAGGTATGGCTACACCTTC
TRBJ2-7,-,TRBD1,TRBV4-1,CASSLRQGEIEQYF,TGCGCCAGCAGCCTCCGACAGGGTGAGATTGAGCAGTACTTC
TRBJ2-7,-,-,TRBV29-1,CSVGPRGQSYEQYF,TGCAGCGTTGGCCCCCGGGGGCAATCCTACGAGCAGTACTTC
TRBJ2-1,-,TRBD2,TRBV29-1,CSGALAGRGDEQFF,TGCAGCGGCGCCTTAGCGGGACGAGGCGATGAGCAGTTCTTC
TRBJ2-7,-,TRBD2,TRBV7-8,CASSLLAGTYEQYF,TGTGCCAGCAGCTTACTAGCGGGTACCTACGAGCAGTACTTC
TRBJ1-2,-,-,TRBV7-6,CASSLGETLLNSGYTF,TGTGCCAGCAGCTTAGGAGAAACGCTTTTAAACAGTGGCTACACCTTC
TRBJ2-7,-,TRBD1,TRBV29-1,CSVEDFGTGGYEQYF,TGCAGCGTTGAAGATTTTGGGACAGGGGGCTACGAGCAGTACTTC
TRBJ1-4,-,-,TRBV9,CASSVEGITNEKLFF,TGTGCCAGCAGCGTAGAGGGTATCACTAATGAAAAACTGTTTTTT
TRBJ2-1,-,-,TRBV11-3,CASSPSSGRSVDYNEQFF,TGTGCCAGCAGCCCTAGCTCGGGGCGAAGTGTGGATTACAATGAGCAGTTCTTC
TRBJ1-1,-,-,TRBV28,CASRAERMNTEAFF,TGTGCCAGCAGGGCAGAGAGAATGAACACTGAAGCTTTCTTT
TRBJ2-1,-,-,TRBV27,CASSFFDEQFF,TGTGCCAGCAGTTTTTTCGATGAGCAGTTCTTC
TRBJ2-7,-,-,TRBV7-9,CASSSQNEQYF,TGTGCCAGCAGCTCACAGAACGAGCAGTACTTC
TRBJ2-3,-,TRBD2,TRBV5-8,CASSSGTSGRALTDTQYF,TGTGCCAGCAGCTCCGGGACTAGCGGGAGGGCCCTCACAGATACGCAGTATTTT
TRBJ2-7,-,-,TRBV28,CASSYGGQSSYEQYF,TGTGCCAGCAGCTACGGGGGACAGAGCTCCTACGAGCAGTACTTC